This T cell receptor (beta chain) was sequenced during a study of blood T cells in healthy people across ages. Study-wide findings and caveats: There was a strong correlation between TCR beta diversity and naive T cell percentage. Age brought a roughly linear fall in TCR beta diversity measured per million T cells.

It was with a sample-barcoded 5' primer and a J-beta primer mix that a second PCR of about 6 to 12 cycles was run. MiXCR, applied by TCRdb to the 5' RACE reads, yields one record per CDR3 protein. The repertoire includes 750,000 to 1,000,000 distinct CDR3 sequences, 25% to 35% of them detected once, and roughly a tenth sits in the top ten. This clonotype was counted only a few times. The target antigen is unknown. The ends lost 2 bases at V and 7 bases at J; junction bases unmatched: 9. The CDR3 has 15 residues. Per the germline V gene, CDR1 is LGHNA and CDR2 is YNFKEQ. The same data also contributed to another study, on T cells of mothers and their children. As that report states: Samples were obtained from a few healthy Caucasian mothers and their six children. TCR recombination output is shaped by thymic selection similarly in related and unrelated pairs.

The sequencing sample was made of blood. The V and J genes are TRBV4-2 and TRBJ1-1; 8 nucleotides match TRBD1. This receptor was obtained from a woman aged 40 to 49 in good health. CDR3 sequence (DNA): TGTGCCAGCAGCCAACGGGACAGGCGGGAGGTTGAAGCTTTCTTT. This codes for CASSQRDRREVEAFF.